A selection of T cell receptor beta chains follows, all from one sample in a study of control samples from healthy donors and cancer patients. Libraries were prepared by immunoSEQ multiplex PCR; TCRdb keeps only in-frame clonotypes and omits some of them. There are roughly 150,000 clones in the sample; around 88% occur only once, and approximately 1.7% lies in the top ten. Sequenced sample: blood. Every receptor here comes from a man younger than 35 in good health. Each CDR3 is given with its conserved first and last residue. Each record gives: D gene, clone size, CDR3 length, V gene, J gene, CDR3 DNA, CDR3 protein. A D gene is named only where the DNA matches it firmly. Size tells how often a clone was seen (once, few, many) or the class of an expanded clone, and some rows leave it out.

>.|.|16|TRBV28|TRBJ1-2
TGTGCCAGCAGTTTACCACGGGTTAGTGTGAACTATGGCTACACCTTC
CASSLPRVSVNYGYTF
>.|.|15|TRBV27|TRBJ2-5
TGTGCCAGCAGAGCTAACACAGAGTACCAAGAGACCCAGTACTTC
CASRANTEYQETQYF
>.|.|15|TRBV15|TRBJ2-1
TGTGCCACCAGCGGGGACTTCGCGGAGAACAATGAGCAGTTCTTC
CATSGDFAENNEQFF
>.|.|14|TRBV2|TRBJ1-5
TGTGCCAGCAGTGATGACCTCGGAAATCAGCCCCAGCATTTT
CASSDDLGNQPQHF
>.|few|15|TRBV4-3|TRBJ1-5
TGCGCCAGCAGCCAAAGGGTTGGGGGAGGCCAGCCCCAGCATTTT
CASSQRVGGGQPQHF
>.|.|13|TRBV5-6|TRBJ2-7
TGTGCCAGCAGCGCCGGGAACCCCTACGAGCAGTACTTC
CASSAGNPYEQYF
>.|.|15|TRBV28|TRBJ2-5
TGTGCCAGCAGTTTGGTCGGCAGGGGGGTAGAGACCCAGTACTTC
CASSLVGRGVETQYF
>.|.|15|TRBV5-1|TRBJ1-4
TGCGCCAGCAGCCCGGTGGAGGGGCTGAGTGAAAAACTGTTTTTT
CASSPVEGLSEKLFF
>TRBD2|.|15|TRBV30|TRBJ2-3
TGTGCCTGGAGGATCTCCGGGGGGGCCTCAGATACGCAGTATTTT
CAWRISGGASDTQYF
>.|once|15|TRBV5-1|TRBJ2-7
TGCGCCAGCAGCTTGGGAGTGGGGTCGGAATACGAGCAGTACTTC
CASSLGVGSEYEQYF